Described below is a single T cell receptor beta chain sequence and its context. This clone's antigen is unknown. Base qualities were left out, and no much larger clone turns up one base away. The data were obtained in a study of radiation and T cells in renal cell carcinoma (TCRdb year 2020). As for the study more broadly: Samples were obtained from a clinical trial, in which 15 Gy stereotactic body radiation therapy was delivered to primary renal cell carcinomas and nephrectomy was performed 4 weeks later. A total of 53 samples underwent TCR beta sequencing, made up of roughly 26 tumors and roughly 27 peripheral blood samples. Across all 50 or so samples, approximately 4,000,000 unique CDR3 nucleotide sequences, encoding 2.5 million to 3 million unique CDR3 amino acid sequences, were identified. What the work shows at the level of the full study, not this receptor alone: Effects of radiation dose or scheduling on the TCR repertoire could not be addressed with the single-armed trial design. Because pretreatment tumor biopsies were not available, the baseline intratumoral presence of clonotypes could not be determined. In blood, the top tumor clonotypes increased between baseline and 2 weeks post-radiation and then shrank by 4 weeks, which suggests that tumor-resident clones expanded only transiently. Tracking of blood repertoire dynamics stopped at less than five weeks after treatment, with no follow-up past that point.

The time point label here, explained by the study, means: baseline pretreatment blood. The treatment or condition label here, explained by the study, means: 15 Gy SBRT to primary tumor, nephrectomy 4 weeks later. Serial peripheral blood from radiation-treated patients was sampled at baseline, 2 weeks and 4 weeks after SBRT to track tumor-enriched clonotypes. Every patient's renal cell carcinoma showed clear cell pathology. Genomic DNA for TCR sequencing was prepared using the QIAamp DNA Blood Mini Kit (Qiagen). The analyses included just those samples that passed every quality control check. Following the manufacturer's recommendations, the immunoSEQ kit was used to generate TCR beta libraries from genomic DNA. For library preparation, a first multiplex PCR was performed with proprietary primers, followed by a second PCR in which unique barcodes were added, and bead cleanups were performed after each round. Each sample batch included a kit-provided positive control reaction and a negative control reaction. The final libraries were assessed on an Agilent 4200 TapeStation D1000 ScreenTape, pooled by volume, and quantified by qPCR. An Illumina NextSeq500 fitted with a MidOutput 150-cycle cartridge performed the sequencing, running 156 Read1 cycles and 15 Index1 cycles with the kit's custom primers. The pooled library was loaded at 0.8 to 1 pM, with a roughly 20% PhiX control spiked in. As for the original processing: Vendor-processed data were analyzed in R, and a clonotype was defined as all T cells sharing the same CDR3 nucleotide sequence. In the clone abundance analyses, frequencies were normalized to the 10,000 most abundant clones in each sample. Public T cell clones, which averaged fewer than five per sample, were removed prior to analysis. An abundance difference of at least 32-fold between compartments was the criterion for calling clonotypes tumor-enriched or baseline blood-enriched. A beta-binomial differential abundance model was used to identify clonotypes that expanded or contracted between blood time points. Tumor-blood repertoire similarity was measured with the Baroni-Urbani and Buser coefficient, and group comparisons used two-tailed Wilcoxon tests in R. Entries here come from immuneACCESS through TCRdb and include only in-frame sequences with V and J called. Some clones fail to appear in such tables; in the studies checked, an unresolved V gene covers under half of the shortfall, and the cause of the remainder is unknown. D and trimming come from the DNA, and the V and J calls and clone size come from that table. The sample includes about 140,000 clones, with roughly 85% observed a single time. In total, the top ten clones hold roughly a quarter of the sample.

The germline V and J ends show losses of 1 base and 5 bases respectively, and no gene match explains 5 bases of the junction. The germline V gene supplies CDR1 MNHNS and CDR2 SASEGT. The CDR3 numbers 15 residues from cysteine through phenylalanine. Only the CDR3 DNA is retained, 45 bases long and in frame from the first base. The source material was blood, sampled from a patient whose treatment included radiotherapy and nephrectomy. This sequence originates from a woman between 50 and 59 years old with renal cell carcinoma. Recombination linked TRBV6-1 to TRBJ1-2; 9 nucleotides in the junction match TRBD1. This receptor carries the CDR3 CASSEEWTGEYGYTF. In nucleotide form, the sequence is TGTGCCAGCAGTGAAGAGTGGACAGGGGAGTATGGCTACACCTTC.